The 18 T cell receptor beta chains reported below all come from one sample, sequenced in a study of T cells in Graves' hyperthyroidism and ophthalmopathy. Amplification yielded TCR beta CDR3 regions, with RNA transcripts as the source. During a first-round RT-PCR of the TCR CDR3, the HTBI primer set was used. TCRdb recomputed calls from the multiplex PCR reads with MiXCR, one row per CDR3 protein. The data contain a few hundred thousand distinct CDR3 sequences, roughly an eighth of them seen just once; the ten biggest clones take up about 5%. The source material was blood. The receptor set was obtained from a woman aged 18-29 years with Graves' hyperthyroidism.

The rearrangement joins TRBV19 to TRBJ2-2; 8 nucleotides line up with TRBD2. V gave up 3 bases and J gave up 6 bases; unmatched junction bases: 12. This CDR3 spans 17 amino acids. Per germline, CDR1 LNHDA and CDR2 SQIVND (reference sequence). The CDR3 loop is CASSIWSGGFRAGELFF. The CDR3 nucleotides read TGTGCCAGTAGTATTTGGTCGGGAGGGTTTCGGGCCGGGGAGCTGTTTTTT.

This clonotype was observed many times. V usage is TRBV12-3 or TRBV12-4 and J usage is TRBJ1-1, with D uncertain. CDR3 length: 14 residues. V was pared by 3 bases and J by 0 bases, with 8 bases between. The CDR3 region is CASSLASLNTEAFF. The CDR3 nucleotides are TGTGCCAGCAGTTTGGCCAGTCTGAACACTGAAGCTTTCTTT.

In this sample, this clonotype turned up many times. The CDR3 is CAWNRGLSDEKLFF. The CDR3 coding sequence is TGTGCCTGGAACCGGGGGCTGAGCGATGAAAAACTGTTTTTT. V is TRBV30 and J is TRBJ1-4, with D possibly matching TRBD1 (6 bases). There are 14 residues in the CDR3. The ends were cut back, 4 bases at V and 6 bases at J, with 15 bases in the middle. Germline values: CDR1 GTSNPN, CDR2 SVGIG (reference sequence).

This clonotype was seen a few times. The gene calls are TRBV12-5 and TRBJ2-5, with TRBD1 matching 8 bases. Trimming took 3 bases from V and 9 from J; bases not matched to a gene: 12. Germline assignment: CDR1 LGHNT and CDR2 FRNRAP. The CDR3 covers 15 residues. CDR3 nucleotides: TGTGCTAGTGGTTTCATACAGGGGGTTTTGGGGGCCCAGTACTTC. As protein: CASGFIQGVLGAQYF.

This clonotype occurred many times. The rearrangement uses TRBV27 and TRBJ1-1, with D possibly being TRBD1 (6 bases). Trimming removed 0 bases from V and 5 bases from J, with 13 bases in between. The CDR3 is 15 amino acids. Germline V gene sequence: CDR1 MNHEY, CDR2 SMNVEV (reference sequence). The CDR3 nucleotides read TGTGCCAGCAGTTTATCGGGACAAGTGTTAACTGAAGCTTTCTTT. Residues: CASSLSGQVLTEAFF.

Regarding this clonotype: Possible read error: a much larger clone is one base away. The chain links TRBV6-9 to TRBJ2-7; 11 bases fit TRBD1. Germline CDR1 and CDR2: MNHGY and SVAAGI. The CDR3 is made up of 16 amino acids. CDR3 region: CAGSYPNGQGASEQYF. The CDR3 nucleotides are TGTGCCGGCAGTTACCCAAACGGACAGGGGGCCTCTGAGCAGTACTTC.

This chain links TRBV20-1 with TRBJ1-5, with unresolved D. This CDR3 region has 13 residues. The germline gives CDR1 DFQATT, CDR2 SNEGSKA (reference sequence). V lost 1 base, J lost 3 bases, and 7 bases lay in between. The CDR3 sequence: CSARAQANQPQHF. The CDR3 DNA follows: TGCAGTGCTAGAGCGCAGGCCAATCAGCCCCAGCATTTT.

This rearrangement joins TRBV10-3 to TRBJ1-1; the D gene is possibly TRBD1 (5 bases). The CDR3 runs 18 residues. Germline V lookup: CDR1 ENHRY, CDR2 SYGVKD. V shed 6 bases and J shed 5 bases, with 28 bases lying between them. The CDR3 loop reads CAIRKFTGSHGGSTEAFF. Here the CDR3 DNA reads TGTGCCATCAGGAAGTTCACAGGTAGCCACGGAGGTAGTACTGAAGCTTTCTTT.

J is TRBJ1-1 and V is TRBV10-1, with D perhaps TRBD1 (5 bases). The CDR3 contains 13 residues. Per germline, CDR1 WNHNN and CDR2 SYGVQD (reference sequence). Trimming took off 5 bases at V and 7 bases at J, with 14 bases between the two ends. The DNA of the CDR3 is TGCGCCAGCAGTCCCACAGGATTCAGTGAAGCTTTCTTT. Protein: CASSPTGFSEAFF.

This clonotype was seen at least ten times. The rearrangement links TRBV28 to TRBJ2-7, with D possibly matching TRBD2 (5 bases). Germline V gene lookup returns CDR1 MDHEN and CDR2 SYDVKM. V was pared by 1 base and J by 3 bases, with 19 bases between. This CDR3 region has 17 residues. The CDR3 region is CASSLSQLVGIVYEQYF. The CDR3 nucleotides read TGTGCCAGCAGTTTATCCCAACTAGTTGGTATTGTCTACGAGCAGTACTTC.

In its sample, this clonotype was seen many times. This chain uses TRBV28 with TRBJ2-1; D is unclear. V was clipped by 7 bases and J by 0 bases, with 13 bases between them. This CDR3 comprises 15 residues. Germline V gene data show CDR1 as MDHEN and CDR2 as SYDVKM. The CDR3 sequence: CASNRLASSYNEQFF. CDR3 coding DNA: TGTGCCAGCAACAGACTGGCCAGCTCCTACAATGAGCAGTTCTTC.

In its sample, this clonotype was seen many times. The rearrangement links TRBV7-2 to TRBJ1-5; D gene unclear. The germline V and J ends were trimmed by 4 bases and 4 bases, with 8 bases remaining between them. Germline loops: CDR1 SGHTA, CDR2 FQGNSA. The CDR3 totals 13 residues. CDR3 loop: CASSSTANQPQHF. The CDR3, as DNA: TGTGCCAGCAGCTCGACTGCGAATCAGCCCCAGCATTTT.

This clonotype was seen ten or more times. The genes are TRBV7-9 and TRBJ2-3, with D possibly being TRBD2 (6 bases). In germline, CDR1 is SEHNR, CDR2 FQNEAQ (reference sequence). Trimming stripped 0 bases from V and 3 bases from J, with 10 bases between. CDR3 length: 15 amino acids. CDR3 sequence reads: CASSLARGSTDTQYF. In DNA form, the CDR3 reads TGTGCCAGCAGCTTAGCCCGGGGGAGTACAGATACGCAGTATTTT.

At least ten counts were recorded for this clonotype. The chain recombines TRBV11-3 with TRBJ2-1; D perhaps matches TRBD1 (5 bases). Germline V gene lookup returns CDR1 SGHNT and CDR2 YENEEA. Trimming took 3 bases from V and 9 from J, leaving 9 bases between them. The CDR3 extends over 12 amino acids. CDR3 residues: CASSFQDTEQFF. Here the CDR3 DNA reads TGTGCCAGCAGCTTCCAGGACACTGAGCAGTTCTTC.

This clonotype has ten or more counts. CDR3 in DNA: TGTGCCAGCAGGGGACAGGGGTATTCACCCCTCCACTTT. Protein product: CASRGQGYSPLHF. V and J are TRBV28 and TRBJ1-6; TRBD1 aligns across 10 bases. Trimming took 6 bases from V and 8 from J; bases not matched to a gene: 1. Germline values: CDR1 MDHEN, CDR2 SYDVKM. CDR3 length equals 13 residues. Full variable domain (missing parts from reference TRBV28 and TRBJ1-6): DVKVTQSSRYLVKRTGEKVFLECVQDMDHENMFWYRQDPGLGLRLIYFSYDVKMKEKGDIPEGYSVSREKKERFSLILESASTNQTSMYLCASRGQGYSPLHFGNGTRLTVT.

This clonotype was counted at least ten times. The chain joins TRBV6-1 to TRBJ1-2; D might be TRBD1 (5 bases). The CDR3 extends over 14 amino acids. Per germline, CDR1 MNHNS and CDR2 SASEGT. V lost 7 bases and J 8 bases, leaving 20 bases between the germline ends. The CDR3 spells CASTEFDRGGGYTF. The CDR3 DNA sequence: TGTGCCAGCACCGAGTTTGACAGAGGAGGGGGCTACACCTTC.

This clonotype was observed a few times. The chain uses TRBV4-3 and TRBJ2-2; the D gene is possibly TRBD2 (5 bases). The ends were cut back, 3 bases at V and 4 bases at J, with 15 bases in the middle. The germline gives CDR1 LGHNA, CDR2 YSLEER. There are 16 residues in the CDR3. The CDR3 bases are TGCGCCAGCAGCCAGAGGGCAGGAGTGGGCACCGGGGAGCTGTTTTTT. Its translation is CASSQRAGVGTGELFF.

As regards this clonotype: A much larger clone differs by one base, so this may be a read error. The gene calls are TRBV9 and TRBJ2-7, with TRBD1 identical over 7 bases. CDR1 is SGDLS and CDR2 is YYNGEE in the germline V gene. There are 15 residues in the CDR3. This chain's CDR3 is CVSSVGTASSYEQYF. The CDR3 coding sequence is TGTGTCAGCAGCGTTGGGACAGCGAGCTCCTACGAGCAGTACTTC.